The 29 T cell receptor beta chains presented below share a single source sample, sequenced in a study of T cell responses to AZD1222 COVID-19 vaccine. Clones were read by immunoSEQ multiplex PCR, and TCRdb kept only the in-frame ones, dropping some. The repertoire has about 130,000 clones, about 85% of them found once; the top ten carry 1.5%. The source material was peripheral blood, sampled on day 0 of AZD1222 vaccination. The receptor set was obtained from an adult in good health.

The rearrangement links TRBV5-1 to TRBJ2-1, with TRBD1 matching over 7 bases. V gave up 0 bases and J gave up 7 bases; unmatched junction bases: 7. Germline V gene sequence: CDR1 SGHRS, CDR2 YFSETQ. There are 15 residues in the CDR3. The CDR3 sequence is CASSLGQGMGNEQFF. CDR3 sequence (DNA): TGCGCCAGCAGCTTGGGACAGGGAATGGGTAATGAGCAGTTCTTC.

The V call is TRBV18, the J call TRBJ1-1; a weak D match, TRBD1 (6 bases). Deletions cut 4 bases from V and 7 bases from J, with 13 bases between. The CDR3 is 13 amino acids. The germline V gene encodes CDR1 KGHSH and CDR2 LQKENI. The CDR3 loop reads CASSRGASGEAFF. The CDR3 DNA reads TGTGCCAGCTCACGGGGGGCCTCTGGTGAAGCTTTCTTT.

V gene TRBV6-5 combines with J gene TRBJ1-2; 8 bases are a match to TRBD1. Germline-derived CDR1 and CDR2 are MNHEY and SVGAGI. Unmatched junction bases numbered 2, after V lost 0 bases and J lost 2 bases. This CDR3 has 15 residues. The CDR3 nucleotides are TGTGCCAGCAGTTACTCCGGACAGGGAAACTATGGCTACACCTTC. Encoded protein: CASSYSGQGNYGYTF.

This clone came up once. V is TRBV7-7 and J is TRBJ2-7, with TRBD2 as a possible D gene (6 bases). Germline V gene data show CDR1 as SSHAT and CDR2 as FNYEAQ (reference sequence). CDR3 length: 12 amino acids. V was trimmed by 6 bases and J by 7 bases, leaving 13 bases between them. CDR3 in DNA: TGTGCCAGCAGTTCCAGGGCGGGGGAGCAGTACTTC. It is translated as CASSSRAGEQYF.

The rearrangement uses TRBV9 and TRBJ1-2; D perhaps matches TRBD1 (6 bases). Trimming took off 3 bases at V and 0 bases at J, with 18 bases between the two ends. Germline V gene lookup returns CDR1 SGDLS and CDR2 YYNGEE. The CDR3 is 17 residues long. In nucleotides, the CDR3 is TGTGCCAGCAGCGATCGCACGACACAGGGAGCTAACTATGGCTACACCTTC. Protein: CASSDRTTQGANYGYTF.

The chain recombines TRBV7-9 with TRBJ1-5, with a tentative D call TRBD1 (5 bases). The CDR3 extends over 15 amino acids. Trimming took off 5 bases at V and 5 bases at J, with 16 bases between the two ends. Germline values: CDR1 SEHNR, CDR2 FQNEAQ (reference sequence). DNA of the CDR3: TGTGCCAGCAGCAACACGCAGGGTGGGTATCAGCCCCAGCATTTT. Amino acid sequence: CASSNTQGGYQPQHF.

This clone was seen once. The rearrangement uses TRBV3-1 (or the pseudogene TRBV3-2) and TRBJ2-3, with 13 bases that match TRBD2. In germline, CDR1 is LGHDT, CDR2 YNNKEL (reference sequence). The V segment lost 3 bases and the J segment 7 bases; nucleotides outside the gene matches: 10. The CDR3 spans 17 residues. Here the CDR3 DNA reads TGTGCCAGCAGCCACTACACTAGCGGGGGGGCGGCAAATACGCAGTATTTT. Its translation is CASSHYTSGGAANTQYF.

The chain links TRBV2 to TRBJ2-2; the D gene is possibly TRBD1 (5 bases). This CDR3 comprises 15 residues. From germline, CDR1 is SNHLY and CDR2 FYNNEI. V lost 3 bases and J lost 0, with 8 bases in between. CDR3: CASSEGPTNTGELFF. CDR3 nucleotides: TGTGCCAGCAGTGAGGGGCCGACGAACACCGGGGAGCTGTTTTTT.

This chain joins TRBV6-5 and TRBJ2-1; 11 nucleotides align to TRBD1. The CDR3 is 14 amino acids. V was clipped by 7 bases and J by 8 bases; unmatched bases: 7. Germline V CDR1 and CDR2: MNHEY, SVGAGI. Here the CDR3 DNA reads TGTGCCAGCACCAAGGACAGGGGGCACGATGAGCAGTTCTTC. The encoded protein is CASTKDRGHDEQFF.

Only one count was recorded for this clone. The chain carries TRBV4-1 and TRBJ1-2; D unresolved. V lost 1 base, J lost 0 bases, and 12 bases lay in between. There are 16 residues in the CDR3. Looked up from germline, CDR1 is MGHRA and CDR2 is YSYEKL. The CDR3 region has the DNA TGCGCCAGCAGCCAAGGAATGAGGGCGGCTAACTATGGCTACACCTTC. Its translation is CASSQGMRAANYGYTF.

This chain links TRBV4-3 with TRBJ1-2; possible D gene TRBD1, 6 bases. CDR1 LGHNA and CDR2 YSLEER come from the germline V gene. The CDR3 loop spans 16 amino acids. V lost 1 base to trimming and J lost 7 bases, with 19 bases between them. The CDR3 DNA reads as TGCGCCAGCAGCCAAGGGGGGGGCAGCCGTCTATCTGGCTACACCTTC. This translates into CASSQGGGSRLSGYTF.

This sequence joins TRBV11-2 and TRBJ1-1; D unclear. Germline V gene sequence: CDR1 SGHAT, CDR2 FQNNGV. Trimming cost V 5 bases and J 1 base, with 17 bases left between them. This CDR3 region has 16 residues. DNA of the CDR3: TGTGCCAGCAGCCTCCGCCCTCAACACACGAACACTGAAGCTTTCTTT. This translates into CASSLRPQHTNTEAFF.

Remarks on this clone: The junction shows a germline mismatch at one end, possibly a read error. V and J are TRBV4-1 and TRBJ1-1; D gene unclear. Germline V gives CDR1 MGHRA, CDR2 YSYEKL. The CDR3 extends over 14 amino acids. CDR3 DNA sequence: TGCGCCAGCAGTCAAGTAACCGCGAACACTGAAGCTTTCTTT. Encoded protein: CASSQVTANTEAFF.

This clone was counted a single time. J is TRBJ1-6 and V is TRBV12-3 or TRBV12-4; TRBD1 is a possible D gene (5 bases). The CDR3 is made up of 13 amino acids. Trimming removed 6 bases at V and 6 bases at J, with 9 bases between. Here the CDR3 reads CASSRGFNSPLHF. The CDR3 DNA reads TGTGCCAGCAGCCGGGGCTTTAATTCACCCCTCCACTTT.

The chain has TRBV5-5 and TRBJ1-6; 7 bases agree with TRBD1. The CDR3 covers 17 residues. After removal of 4 bases from V and 10 bases from J, the junction contained 17 bases not matched to a gene. Per the germline V gene, CDR1 is SGHKS and CDR2 is YYEKEE (reference sequence). The CDR3 DNA reads as TGTGCCAGCAGCCGCAGCGTATCACGACAGGGAGGGTCACCCCTCCACTTT. Protein product: CASSRSVSRQGGSPLHF.

The chain couples TRBV12-3 or TRBV12-4 to TRBJ2-3, with TRBD2 as a possible D gene (5 bases). The CDR3 runs to 12 residues. V was trimmed by 8 bases and J by 3 bases, leaving 9 bases between them. The CDR3: CASGRGTDTQYF. CDR3 DNA: TGTGCCAGCGGACGGGGTACAGATACGCAGTATTTT.

This rearrangement joins TRBV28 to TRBJ2-1; 8 bases line up with TRBD1. The germline gives CDR1 MDHEN, CDR2 SYDVKM. With V trimmed by 7 bases and J by 3 bases, 5 bases remained unmatched. The CDR3 sequence is 14 residues long. The CDR3 coding sequence is TGTGCCAGCATCCCCGGGACAGGCTACAATGAGCAGTTCTTC. Its translation: CASIPGTGYNEQFF.

The chain is built from TRBV4-1 and TRBJ1-1; 11 bases align to TRBD1. Germline CDR1 reads MGHRA; CDR2 reads YSYEKL. The ends lost 2 bases at V and 5 bases at J; junction bases unmatched: 4. The CDR3 spans 15 residues. The CDR3 DNA reads as TGCGCCAGCAGCCAATTTGGGACAGGGGGAACTGAAGCTTTCTTT. It encodes CASSQFGTGGTEAFF.

This chain uses TRBV7-2 with TRBJ1-2; D is ambiguous. Trimming took off 4 bases at V and 5 bases at J, with 11 bases between the two ends. Germline lookup yields CDR1 SGHTA and CDR2 FQGNSA. CDR3 size: 13 residues. CDR3 sequence reads: CASSSRVGYGYTF. Written as DNA, the CDR3 is TGTGCCAGCAGCTCGAGGGTTGGATATGGCTACACCTTC.

V gene TRBV9 combines with J gene TRBJ1-5, with 7 bases fitting TRBD1. CDR3 length equals 14 residues. After removal of 3 bases from V and 2 bases from J, the junction contained 2 bases not matched to a gene. The V gene's germline CDR1 is SGDLS and CDR2 YYNGEE. The chain's CDR3 is CASSAGTGNQPQHF. The CDR3 nucleotides read TGTGCCAGCAGCGCCGGGACAGGCAATCAGCCCCAGCATTTT.

This clone was seen once. Germline and junction disagree at one end, which may indicate a read error. The genes are TRBV3-1 (or the pseudogene TRBV3-2) and TRBJ2-7; 7 positions match TRBD2. The CDR3 length is 13 residues. Germline assignment: CDR1 LGHDT and CDR2 YNNKEL (reference sequence). CDR3 loop: CASTQGPGGGQYF. For the CDR3, the DNA is TGTGCCAGCACCCAAGGCCCGGGAGGCGGGCAGTACTTC.

This clone was picked up one time. This rearrangement joins TRBV21-1 to TRBJ2-4; TRBD2, the table's D call, lacks a check against the DNA. TRBV21-1 is designated a pseudogene. The CDR3 contains 15 residues. Here the CDR3 reads CASSRRHGCKNIQYF. The CDR3 DNA reads TGTGCCAGCAGCCGCCGTCACGGGTGTAAAAACATTCAGTACTTC.

CDR3 DNA: TGTGCCAGCAGTTACTCGGGGCTCAATTCACCCCTCCACTTT. The encoded protein is CASSYSGLNSPLHF. The chain recombines TRBV6-5 with TRBJ1-6; tentative D call: TRBD1 (5 bases). Per the germline V gene, CDR1 is MNHEY and CDR2 is SVGAGI. With 0 bases removed from V and 7 bases from J, the gap between germline ends came to 7 bases. The CDR3 runs to 14 residues.

There are a few counts of this clone. The chain uses TRBV7-3 and TRBJ1-6; 7 nucleotides line up with TRBD1. The CDR3 contains 15 residues. J gave up 5 bases and V 4 bases, and 5 bases lay outside the gene matches. Germline values: CDR1 SGHTA, CDR2 FQGTGA. CDR3 sequence: CASSSGTANNSPLHF. In nucleotides, the CDR3 is TGTGCCAGCAGCTCCGGGACAGCGAATAATTCACCCCTCCACTTT.

The CDR3 DNA follows: TGTGCCAGACGACAGGGCGTTGAGTTCACTGAAGCTTTCTTT. Its protein is CARRQGVEFTEAFF. The V and J genes are TRBV19 and TRBJ1-1, with 7 bases aligning to TRBD1. Germline trimming cut 9 bases from V and 4 bases from J; bases unmatched to any gene: 11. CDR1 is LNHDA, CDR2 SQIVND, per germline (reference sequence). This CDR3 has 14 residues.

The rearrangement uses TRBV6-7 and TRBJ1-2; no definite D call. TRBV6-7 is placed among ORFs of uncertain function. V lost 2 bases to trimming and J lost 3 bases, with 7 bases between them. The CDR3 totals 13 residues. CDR3 loop: CASSYSRHYGYTF. The DNA of the CDR3 is TGTGCCAGCAGTTACAGTCGTCACTATGGCTACACCTTC.

The chain uses TRBV6-5 and TRBJ1-2, with 9 bases that match TRBD1. Trimming at V came to 1 base and at J to 6 bases, leaving 9 bases not matched to a gene. The CDR3 spans 16 residues. Per the germline V gene, CDR1 is MNHEY and CDR2 is SVGAGI. The CDR3 nucleotides read TGTGCCAGCAGTTACTACCCCGGGACAGGGTATAATGGCTACACCTTC. Translation gives CASSYYPGTGYNGYTF.

The chain joins TRBV29-1 to TRBJ2-3; D may be TRBD2 (6 bases). The CDR3 sequence is 17 residues long. Germline V gene sequence: CDR1 SQVTM, CDR2 ANQGSEA. V shed 2 bases and J shed 1 base, with 19 bases lying between them. The CDR3 sequence: CSVEPSWGSGGTDTQYF. Here the CDR3 DNA reads TGCAGCGTTGAACCCTCCTGGGGGTCGGGGGGCACAGATACGCAGTATTTT.

The chain recombines TRBV24-1 with TRBJ1-2; 8 bases map to TRBD1. CDR1 and CDR2 from the germline V gene are KGHDR and SFDVKD. The CDR3 runs to 16 residues. V dropped 6 bases and J dropped 2; count of bases not matched to a gene: 10. CDR3 nucleotide sequence: TGTGCCACCAGTAAGTCAGGGGGCACCATGAACTATGGCTACACCTTC. This translates into CATSKSGGTMNYGYTF.